This TCR beta chain was profiled in a study of Ad26.COV2.S vaccination and SARS-CoV-2 variants (dated by TCRdb to about 2021). Study-level background: Donors in the vaccine arm were drawn from COV1001, a phase I-IIa trial of Ad26.COV2.S in healthy adults that was multicentre, randomized, double-blind and placebo-controlled. Dosing of Ad26.COV2.S was intramuscular, at either 5x10^10 or 1x10^11 viral particles, delivered as one shot or as two shots spaced 56 days apart. Sequencing of the TCRbeta repertoire served to evaluate the specificity and breadth of SARS-CoV-2-reactive T cell receptors following Ad26.COV2.S vaccination. A total of about 30 samples were included in the TCR-sequenced set, comprising some 20 Ad26.COV2.S vaccine recipients, 5 placebo recipients and 8 SARS-CoV-2 convalescent individuals. Participants in the trial were split at random into five groups of five each, receiving low-dose or high-dose Ad26.COV2.S once or twice, or else placebo on both occasions. Throughout the experiments and outcome assessment, investigators stayed blinded to trial group allocation.

Study-wide conclusions, independent of this receptor: Compared with placebo recipients, Ad26.COV2.S recipients showed higher spike-specific TCR breadth (P = 0.0014). After vaccination, substantial breadth of spike-specific CD8+ and CD4+ T cell responses was reported. The authors noted that total T cell responses may have been underestimated by the TCR breadth and depth analyses. The study lacked the statistical power to compare responses across vaccine doses or regimens. Non-spike TCR breadth was comparable between vaccine and placebo recipients, consistent with the vaccine containing only spike.

This specimen's treatment or condition label, interpreted: 19 received Ad26.COV2.S at low or high dose, single or two shots; several received placebo; per-sample allocation not given. For vaccine and placebo recipients, the sequenced repertoires came from samples collected on day 63 after the first injection. Cohort 1b enrolled some 25 adults aged 18-55 years at a single site in Boston, USA, between 29 July and 7 August 2020. Ad26.COV2.S was a replication-incompetent adenovirus type 26 vector that expressed a prefusion-stabilized SARS-CoV-2 spike protein derived from the original Wuhan strain. V is cut by 1 base and J by 10 bases, and the space between the germline ends is 17 bases. CDR1 and CDR2 (MNHEY, SMNVEV) derive from the germline V gene (reference sequence). Its CDR3 holds 15 amino acids, cysteine through phenylalanine. The read is trimmed to its CDR3 DNA, 45 bases read in frame from base 1.

The immunoSEQ Assay was used to sequence TCRbeta CDR3 regions. After extraction, genomic DNA underwent amplification by bias-controlled multiplex PCR, followed by high-throughput sequencing. On the study's bioinformatics: To quantify the absolute abundance of each unique TCRbeta CDR3 region, sequences were collapsed and filtered. Usable DNA was measured by amplifying reference genes present in all nucleated cells, and TCRbeta template counts were normalized to that usable DNA to estimate T cell fraction. Repertoire TCRs were annotated as SARS-CoV-2-specific by exact matching of V gene, CDR3 amino acid sequence and J gene to a known reactive TCR set. The reference SARS-CoV-2 TCR set came from MIRA and was filtered for enrichment in COVID-19-positive ImmuneCODE repertoires, removing public or cross-reactive TCRs. Using the MIRA antigens, annotated TCRs were further analysed by specific ORF or by position within an ORF. Breadth was defined as the number of annotated unique rearrangements divided by the total number of unique productive rearrangements, and depth was defined as the summed frequency of the annotated unique rearrangements. TCR breadth was compared between groups using two-sided Wilcoxon rank-sum tests. TCRdb stores this immuneACCESS table with in-frame sequences only. Part of the clones is absent; in the studies checked, under half of the shortfall reflects unresolved V genes, and no reason is known for the rest. V, J and clone size are taken as reported in that table, and D and trimming were inferred from the DNA itself. The sample data list about 470,000 clones, and 90% of these were observed just once. The ten largest clones take up approximately 4.5% of the sample.

With respect to this clone: The clone's antigen remains unknown. No much larger clonotype is one base removed from it; base qualities were not supplied.

Recombination connected TRBV27 to TRBJ2-1, with the D gene possibly TRBD1 or TRBD2, each one fitting 5 bases. Sequences were derived from peripheral blood, sampled in a trial of Ad26.COV2.S vaccine versus placebo. This sequence originates from a person aged 18-60 years who received the Ad26.COV2.S COVID-19 vaccine or a placebo. The CDR3 amino acid sequence is: CASSLWDGAFAEQFF. The sequence in DNA is TGTGCCAGCAGTTTATGGGACGGAGCCTTCGCGGAGCAGTTCTTC.